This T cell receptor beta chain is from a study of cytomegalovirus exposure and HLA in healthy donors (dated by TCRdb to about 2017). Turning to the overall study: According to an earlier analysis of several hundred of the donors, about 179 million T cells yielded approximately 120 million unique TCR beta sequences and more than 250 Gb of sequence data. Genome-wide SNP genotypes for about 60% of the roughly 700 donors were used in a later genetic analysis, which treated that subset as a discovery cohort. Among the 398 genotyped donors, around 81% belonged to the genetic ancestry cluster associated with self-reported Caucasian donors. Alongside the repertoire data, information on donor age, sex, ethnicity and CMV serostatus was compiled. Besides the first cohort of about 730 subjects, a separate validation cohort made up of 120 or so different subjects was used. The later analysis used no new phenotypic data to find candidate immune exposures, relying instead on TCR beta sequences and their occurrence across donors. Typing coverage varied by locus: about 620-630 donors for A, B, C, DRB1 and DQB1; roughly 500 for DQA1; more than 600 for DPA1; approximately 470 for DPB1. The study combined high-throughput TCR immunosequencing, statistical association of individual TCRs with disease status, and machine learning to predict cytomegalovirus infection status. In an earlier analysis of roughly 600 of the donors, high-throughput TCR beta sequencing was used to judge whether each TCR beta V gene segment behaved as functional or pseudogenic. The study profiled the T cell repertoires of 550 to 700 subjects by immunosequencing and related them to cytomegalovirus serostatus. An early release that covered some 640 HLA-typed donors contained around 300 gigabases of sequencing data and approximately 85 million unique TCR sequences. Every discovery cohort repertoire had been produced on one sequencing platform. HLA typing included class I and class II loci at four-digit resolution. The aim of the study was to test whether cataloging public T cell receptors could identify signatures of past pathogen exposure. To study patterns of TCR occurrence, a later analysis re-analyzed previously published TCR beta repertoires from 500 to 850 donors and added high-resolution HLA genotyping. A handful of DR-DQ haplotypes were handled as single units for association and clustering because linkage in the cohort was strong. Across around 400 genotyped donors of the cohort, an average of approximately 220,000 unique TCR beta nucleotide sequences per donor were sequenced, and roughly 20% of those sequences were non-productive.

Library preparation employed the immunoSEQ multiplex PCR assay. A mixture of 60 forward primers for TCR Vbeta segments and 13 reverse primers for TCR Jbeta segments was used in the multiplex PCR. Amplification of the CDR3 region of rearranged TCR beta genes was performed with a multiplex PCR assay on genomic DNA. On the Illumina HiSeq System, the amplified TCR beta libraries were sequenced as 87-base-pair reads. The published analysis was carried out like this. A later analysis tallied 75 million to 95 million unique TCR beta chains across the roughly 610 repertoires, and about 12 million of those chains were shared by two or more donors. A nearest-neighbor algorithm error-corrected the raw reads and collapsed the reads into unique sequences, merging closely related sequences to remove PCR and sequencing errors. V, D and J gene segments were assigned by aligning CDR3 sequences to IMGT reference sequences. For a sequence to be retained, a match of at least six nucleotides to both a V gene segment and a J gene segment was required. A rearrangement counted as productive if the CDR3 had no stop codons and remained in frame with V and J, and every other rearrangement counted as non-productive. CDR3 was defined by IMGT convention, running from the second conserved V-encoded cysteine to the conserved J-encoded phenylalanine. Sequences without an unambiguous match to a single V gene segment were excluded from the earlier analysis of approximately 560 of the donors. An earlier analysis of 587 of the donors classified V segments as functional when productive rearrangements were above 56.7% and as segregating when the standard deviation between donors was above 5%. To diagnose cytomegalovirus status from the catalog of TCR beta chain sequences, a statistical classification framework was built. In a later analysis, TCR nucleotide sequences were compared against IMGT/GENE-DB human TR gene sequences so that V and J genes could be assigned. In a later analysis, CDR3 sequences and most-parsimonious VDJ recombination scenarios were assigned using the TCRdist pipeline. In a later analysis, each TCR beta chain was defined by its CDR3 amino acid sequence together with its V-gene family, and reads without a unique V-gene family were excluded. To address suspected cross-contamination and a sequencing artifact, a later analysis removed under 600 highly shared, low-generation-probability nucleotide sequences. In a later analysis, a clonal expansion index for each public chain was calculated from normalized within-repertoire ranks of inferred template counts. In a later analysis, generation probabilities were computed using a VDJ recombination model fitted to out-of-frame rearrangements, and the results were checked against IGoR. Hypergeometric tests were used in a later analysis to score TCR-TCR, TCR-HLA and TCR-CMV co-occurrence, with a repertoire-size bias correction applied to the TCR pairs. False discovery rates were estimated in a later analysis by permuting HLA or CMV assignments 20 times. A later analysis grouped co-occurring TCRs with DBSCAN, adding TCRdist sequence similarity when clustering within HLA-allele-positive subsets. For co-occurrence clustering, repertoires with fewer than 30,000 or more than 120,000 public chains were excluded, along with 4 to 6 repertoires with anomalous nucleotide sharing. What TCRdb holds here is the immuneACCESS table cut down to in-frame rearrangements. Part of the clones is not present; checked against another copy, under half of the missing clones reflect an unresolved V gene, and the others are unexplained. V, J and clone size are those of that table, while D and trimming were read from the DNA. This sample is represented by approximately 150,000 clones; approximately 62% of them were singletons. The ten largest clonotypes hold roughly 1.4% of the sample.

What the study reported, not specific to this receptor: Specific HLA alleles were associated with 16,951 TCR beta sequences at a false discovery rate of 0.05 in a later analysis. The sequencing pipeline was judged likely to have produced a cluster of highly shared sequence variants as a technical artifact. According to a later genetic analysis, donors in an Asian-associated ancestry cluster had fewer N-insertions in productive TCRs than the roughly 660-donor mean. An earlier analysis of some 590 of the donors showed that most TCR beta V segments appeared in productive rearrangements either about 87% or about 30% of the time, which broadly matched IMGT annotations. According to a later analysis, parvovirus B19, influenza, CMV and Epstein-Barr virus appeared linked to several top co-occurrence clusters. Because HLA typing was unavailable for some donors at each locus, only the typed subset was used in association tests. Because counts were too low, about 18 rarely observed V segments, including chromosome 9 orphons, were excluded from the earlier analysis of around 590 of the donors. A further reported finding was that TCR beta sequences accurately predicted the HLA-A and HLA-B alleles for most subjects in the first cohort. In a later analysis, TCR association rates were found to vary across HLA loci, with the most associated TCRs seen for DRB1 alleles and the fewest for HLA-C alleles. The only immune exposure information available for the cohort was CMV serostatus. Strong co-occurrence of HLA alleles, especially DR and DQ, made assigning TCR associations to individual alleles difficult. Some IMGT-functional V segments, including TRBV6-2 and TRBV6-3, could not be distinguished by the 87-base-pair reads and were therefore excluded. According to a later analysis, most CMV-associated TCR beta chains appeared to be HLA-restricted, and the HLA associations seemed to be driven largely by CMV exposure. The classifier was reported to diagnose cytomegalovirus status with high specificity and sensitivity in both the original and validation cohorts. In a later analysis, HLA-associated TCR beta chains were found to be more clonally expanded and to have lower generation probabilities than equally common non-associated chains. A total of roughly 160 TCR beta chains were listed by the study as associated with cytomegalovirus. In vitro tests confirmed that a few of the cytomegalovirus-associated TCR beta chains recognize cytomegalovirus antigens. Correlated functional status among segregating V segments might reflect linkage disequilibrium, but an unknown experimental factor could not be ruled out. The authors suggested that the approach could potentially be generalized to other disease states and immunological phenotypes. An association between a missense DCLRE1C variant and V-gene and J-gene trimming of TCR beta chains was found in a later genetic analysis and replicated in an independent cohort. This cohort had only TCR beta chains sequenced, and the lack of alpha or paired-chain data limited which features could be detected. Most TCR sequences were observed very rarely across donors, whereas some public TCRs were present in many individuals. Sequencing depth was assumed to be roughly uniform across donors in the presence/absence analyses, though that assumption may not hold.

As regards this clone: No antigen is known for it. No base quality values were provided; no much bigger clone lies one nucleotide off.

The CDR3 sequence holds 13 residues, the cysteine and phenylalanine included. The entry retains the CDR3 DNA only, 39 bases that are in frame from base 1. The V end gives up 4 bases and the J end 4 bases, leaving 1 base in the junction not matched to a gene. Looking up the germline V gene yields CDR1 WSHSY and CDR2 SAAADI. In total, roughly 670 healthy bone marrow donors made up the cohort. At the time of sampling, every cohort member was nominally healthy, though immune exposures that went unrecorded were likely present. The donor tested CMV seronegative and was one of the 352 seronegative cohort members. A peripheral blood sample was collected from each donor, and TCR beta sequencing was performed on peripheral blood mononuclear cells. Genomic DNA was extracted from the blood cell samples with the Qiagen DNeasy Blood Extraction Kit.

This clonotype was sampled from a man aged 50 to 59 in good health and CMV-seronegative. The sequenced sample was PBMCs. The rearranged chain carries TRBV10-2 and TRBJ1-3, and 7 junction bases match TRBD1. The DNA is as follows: TGCGCCAGCAGTGGACAGGGAGGAAACACCATATATTTT. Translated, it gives CASSGQGGNTIYF.